This T cell receptor beta chain was documented in a study of blood T cell repertoires in COVID-19. Study-wide background: T cells, B-cell-depleted T cells, or PBMCs supplied cDNA or gDNA.

Generated by immunoSEQ multiplex PCR, the TCRdb table keeps only in-frame clones and is missing some. The profile shows about 170,000 clones, approximately 82% of them singletons. Germline assignment: CDR1 MNHNS and CDR2 SASEGT. CDR3 length equals 15 residues. V lost 0 bases and J lost 1, with 7 bases in between. The sample consisted of peripheral blood. The V call is TRBV6-1, the J call TRBJ1-3; D might be TRBD1 (5 bases). The TCR comes from a woman aged 70 to 79 who had recovered from COVID-19. CDR3 region: CASSEAGGSGNTIYF. The CDR3 DNA reads as TGTGCCAGCAGTGAAGCGGGGGGATCTGGAAACACCATATATTTT.